The rows below give T cell receptor beta chains drawn from one sample of a study of T cells in Graves' hyperthyroidism and ophthalmopathy. TCRdb re-analysed the multiplex PCR reads in MiXCR, keeping a single row per CDR3 protein. This sample carries some 200,000 distinct CDR3 sequences, 15% to 20% of them seen once, and the ten largest clones take roughly 50%. The sample consisted of blood. These TCRs come from a man aged 50 or older with Graves' hyperthyroidism. The CDR3 runs from the conserved cysteine through the conserved F or W. Each record gives: clone size, D gene, J gene, V gene, CDR3 DNA, CDR3 protein. D genes are given only for firm matches. Clone size is not always given. Where it is, it says once, few, many or a class for expanded clones.

clone_size: few
d_call: TRBD2
j_call: TRBJ2-5
v_call: TRBV24-1
cdr3_nt: TGTGCCACCAGTGATTTTGGGCTAGCGGGAGAAGAGACCCAGTACTTC
cdr3_aa: CATSDFGLAGEETQYF

clone_size: few
d_call: .
j_call: TRBJ2-6
v_call: TRBV4-1
cdr3_nt: TGCGCCAGCAGCCAATATTCAGGGGCCAACGTCCTGACTTTC
cdr3_aa: CASSQYSGANVLTF

clone_size: .
d_call: TRBD1
j_call: TRBJ2-5
v_call: TRBV2
cdr3_nt: TGTGCCAGCAGTGAGGAACAGGGGGCCGAGTACTTC
cdr3_aa: CASSEEQGAEYF

clone_size: .
d_call: TRBD2
j_call: TRBJ2-3
v_call: TRBV6-8
cdr3_nt: TGTGCCAGCAGCCCGAGGAGCGGGAGGGCAGTTGGGGCAGATACGCAGTATTTT
cdr3_aa: CASSPRSGRAVGADTQYF

clone_size: many
d_call: .
j_call: TRBJ2-1
v_call: TRBV28
cdr3_nt: TGTGCCAGCAGCGGGACTCGCAATGAGCAGTTCTTC
cdr3_aa: CASSGTRNEQFF

clone_size: many
d_call: TRBD2
j_call: TRBJ2-7
v_call: TRBV7-2
cdr3_nt: TGTGCCAGCAGCTTAGCGGGAGGGCCTTTCTACGAGCAGTACTTC
cdr3_aa: CASSLAGGPFYEQYF

clone_size: many
d_call: TRBD1
j_call: TRBJ2-7
v_call: TRBV20-1
cdr3_nt: TGCAGTGCGGAACCGGGACAGAACTACGAGCAGTACTTC
cdr3_aa: CSAEPGQNYEQYF

clone_size: few
d_call: .
j_call: TRBJ1-5
v_call: TRBV6-1
cdr3_nt: TGTGCCAGCAGTCGGACAGTCATGGGGATCAATCAGCCCCAGCATTTT
cdr3_aa: CASSRTVMGINQPQHF

clone_size: many
d_call: .
j_call: TRBJ2-1
v_call: TRBV20-1
cdr3_nt: TGCAGTGCCCTGGCTTGGTCCTACAATGAGCAGTTCTTC
cdr3_aa: CSALAWSYNEQFF

clone_size: many
d_call: .
j_call: TRBJ2-7
v_call: TRBV28
cdr3_nt: TGTGCCAGCTCTACTCCGGGACTCGCCTACGAGCAGTACTTC
cdr3_aa: CASSTPGLAYEQYF

clone_size: .
d_call: TRBD2
j_call: TRBJ2-1
v_call: TRBV6-1
cdr3_nt: TGTGCCAGCAGTGAAGGGCTAGCGGGGTATAAGGAGCAGTTCTTC
cdr3_aa: CASSEGLAGYKEQFF

clone_size: many
d_call: .
j_call: TRBJ1-5
v_call: TRBV20-1
cdr3_nt: TGCAGTGCTTGGACAGATACCCAGCCCCAGCATTTT
cdr3_aa: CSAWTDTQPQHF

clone_size: .
d_call: TRBD1
j_call: TRBJ1-1
v_call: TRBV9
cdr3_nt: TGTGCCAGCAGCGTAGCAGGGACAGGACTTGAAGCTTTCTTT
cdr3_aa: CASSVAGTGLEAFF

clone_size: .
d_call: TRBD2
j_call: TRBJ2-3
v_call: TRBV5-1
cdr3_nt: TGCGCCAGCAGCCCCGTTGGTGCGGGGGGGTCCACAGATACGCAGTATTTT
cdr3_aa: CASSPVGAGGSTDTQYF

clone_size: .
d_call: .
j_call: TRBJ2-1
v_call: TRBV4-1
cdr3_nt: TGCGCCAGCAGCCAGGGATTAGCGGTCTCCTACAATGAGCAGTTCTTC
cdr3_aa: CASSQGLAVSYNEQFF

clone_size: many
d_call: .
j_call: TRBJ1-1
v_call: TRBV12-3/TRBV12-4
cdr3_nt: TGTGCCAGCAGTCCTAACAGGCTGAACACTGAAGCTTTCTTT
cdr3_aa: CASSPNRLNTEAFF

clone_size: few
d_call: TRBD1
j_call: TRBJ2-2
v_call: TRBV20-1
cdr3_nt: TGCAGTGCTCAGAGCTGGGACAGGGCACGAGGCACCGGGGAGCTGTTTTTT
cdr3_aa: CSAQSWDRARGTGELFF

clone_size: few
d_call: .
j_call: TRBJ2-4
v_call: TRBV7-3
cdr3_nt: TGTGCCAGCACCCCAGACAGCCCGAAAAACATTCAGTACTTC
cdr3_aa: CASTPDSPKNIQYF

clone_size: .
d_call: TRBD2
j_call: TRBJ2-5
v_call: TRBV28
cdr3_nt: TGTGCCAGCAGTTCTAGCGGGAGGGCCGAGACCCAGTACTTC
cdr3_aa: CASSSSGRAETQYF

clone_size: .
d_call: TRBD1
j_call: TRBJ1-5
v_call: TRBV2
cdr3_nt: TGTGCCAGCAACAGGGGGCCTGTCAGCAATCAGCCCCAGCATTTT
cdr3_aa: CASNRGPVSNQPQHF

clone_size: .
d_call: .
j_call: TRBJ2-7
v_call: TRBV29-1
cdr3_nt: TGCAGCGTTGCGGGCAGATTCTCCTACGAGCAGTACTTC
cdr3_aa: CSVAGRFSYEQYF

clone_size: few
d_call: .
j_call: TRBJ2-7
v_call: TRBV7-2
cdr3_nt: TGTGCCAGCAGCTTCGGACAGAGGAGAGAGCAGTACTTC
cdr3_aa: CASSFGQRREQYF

clone_size: few
d_call: .
j_call: TRBJ2-1
v_call: TRBV15
cdr3_nt: TGTGCCACCAGCAGATACGGACGGAACAATGAGCAGTTCTTC
cdr3_aa: CATSRYGRNNEQFF

clone_size: many
d_call: TRBD1
j_call: TRBJ1-5
v_call: TRBV19
cdr3_nt: TGTGCCAGTAGTATGAGGACAGGGGATCAGCCCCAGCATTTT
cdr3_aa: CASSMRTGDQPQHF

clone_size: .
d_call: .
j_call: TRBJ2-2
v_call: TRBV3-1
cdr3_nt: TGTGCCAGCAGCCAGTCAGTGAACACCGGGGAGCTGTTTTTT
cdr3_aa: CASSQSVNTGELFF

clone_size: many
d_call: TRBD2
j_call: TRBJ2-7
v_call: TRBV18
cdr3_nt: TGTGCCAGCTCACCAAGCGGGAGGGCCGGAGAGCAGTACTTC
cdr3_aa: CASSPSGRAGEQYF

clone_size: many
d_call: TRBD2
j_call: TRBJ2-5
v_call: TRBV29-1
cdr3_nt: TGCAGCGTTGAGAGCGGGAGTCTGGCCCAGTACTTC
cdr3_aa: CSVESGSLAQYF

clone_size: many
d_call: TRBD1
j_call: TRBJ1-2
v_call: TRBV28
cdr3_nt: TGTGCCAGCAGCTACGCGCCGACAGGGACGAATGGCTACACCTTC
cdr3_aa: CASSYAPTGTNGYTF

clone_size: few
d_call: .
j_call: TRBJ1-1
v_call: TRBV28
cdr3_nt: TGTGCCAGCAGTTTATGGGGGGAGGTGGGCACTGAAGCTTTCTTT
cdr3_aa: CASSLWGEVGTEAFF

clone_size: .
d_call: .
j_call: TRBJ2-7
v_call: TRBV29-1
cdr3_nt: TGCAGCGTTGAGGGGGCCTACGAGCAGTACTTC
cdr3_aa: CSVEGAYEQYF

clone_size: .
d_call: .
j_call: TRBJ1-3
v_call: TRBV30
cdr3_nt: TGTGCCTGGAGTCTAGACTCTGGAAACACCATATATTTT
cdr3_aa: CAWSLDSGNTIYF

clone_size: many
d_call: TRBD2
j_call: TRBJ2-2
v_call: TRBV6-2/TRBV6-3
cdr3_nt: TGTGCCAGCAACCTGGGACTAGCGGTCACCGGGGAGCTGTTTTTT
cdr3_aa: CASNLGLAVTGELFF

clone_size: .
d_call: TRBD2
j_call: TRBJ2-5
v_call: TRBV10-3
cdr3_nt: TGTGCCATCAGCTGGGGACTAGCGGGAGGCCGGGGGGCGGAGACCCAGTACTTC
cdr3_aa: CAISWGLAGGRGAETQYF

clone_size: many
d_call: .
j_call: TRBJ2-1
v_call: TRBV20-1
cdr3_nt: TGCAGTGCTAGAGGCCCTGTGGGGACAAGCTACAATGAGCAGTTCTTC
cdr3_aa: CSARGPVGTSYNEQFF

clone_size: many
d_call: .
j_call: TRBJ1-5
v_call: TRBV28
cdr3_nt: TGTGCCAGCAGTTTCACCCTGCTCGACAATAGCAATCAGCCCCAGCATTTT
cdr3_aa: CASSFTLLDNSNQPQHF

clone_size: few
d_call: .
j_call: TRBJ2-1
v_call: TRBV28
cdr3_nt: TGTGCCAGCAGTTCCGCCGGGGCCCTTCTGGATGAGCAGTTCTTC
cdr3_aa: CASSSAGALLDEQFF

clone_size: many
d_call: .
j_call: TRBJ2-7
v_call: TRBV15
cdr3_nt: TGTGCCACCAGCAGAACCGGAAGGGGGGGCGACGAGCAGTACTTC
cdr3_aa: CATSRTGRGGDEQYF

clone_size: many
d_call: .
j_call: TRBJ2-1
v_call: TRBV3-1
cdr3_nt: TGTGCCAGCAGCCAAGTAACAGGGAACTACAATGAGCAGTTCTTC
cdr3_aa: CASSQVTGNYNEQFF

clone_size: .
d_call: .
j_call: TRBJ2-1
v_call: TRBV7-3
cdr3_nt: TGTGCCAGCAGCTTACGGGAAGGCTCCTACAATGAGCAGTTCTTC
cdr3_aa: CASSLREGSYNEQFF

clone_size: many
d_call: TRBD1
j_call: TRBJ1-2
v_call: TRBV7-9
cdr3_nt: TGTGCCAGCAGCAAGCTCGGACAGGGGTTTCGCGGCTACACCTTC
cdr3_aa: CASSKLGQGFRGYTF

clone_size: many
d_call: TRBD2
j_call: TRBJ2-7
v_call: TRBV27
cdr3_nt: TGTGCCAGCACCTCCTCTGGGGTAGTAGCGGGAGACGAGCAGTACTTC
cdr3_aa: CASTSSGVVAGDEQYF

clone_size: .
d_call: .
j_call: TRBJ2-3
v_call: TRBV5-1
cdr3_nt: TGCGCCAGCAGCTTGGTCGAGGACACAGATACGCAGTATTTT
cdr3_aa: CASSLVEDTDTQYF

clone_size: many
d_call: .
j_call: TRBJ2-3
v_call: TRBV2
cdr3_nt: TGTGCCAGCAGAGCTCCGGGGTCAGATACGCAGTATTTT
cdr3_aa: CASRAPGSDTQYF

clone_size: .
d_call: TRBD2
j_call: TRBJ2-3
v_call: TRBV29-1
cdr3_nt: TGCAGCGTCCAAAAAGCGGGAGCCGCAGATACGCAGTATTTT
cdr3_aa: CSVQKAGAADTQYF

clone_size: .
d_call: TRBD2
j_call: TRBJ2-7
v_call: TRBV20-1
cdr3_nt: TGCAGTGCTAGAGATCCATCTAGCGGAGCGCCCTACGAGCAGTACTTC
cdr3_aa: CSARDPSSGAPYEQYF

clone_size: .
d_call: .
j_call: TRBJ2-4
v_call: TRBV15
cdr3_nt: TGTGCCACCAGCAGTCGAACTAGCTGGATACAGTACTTC
cdr3_aa: CATSSRTSWIQYF

clone_size: many
d_call: TRBD1
j_call: TRBJ1-6
v_call: TRBV7-2
cdr3_nt: TGTGCCAGCAGGCGAAACAGGGGGGTTTCACCCCTCCACTTT
cdr3_aa: CASRRNRGVSPLHF

clone_size: many
d_call: .
j_call: TRBJ1-6
v_call: TRBV20-1
cdr3_nt: TGCAGTGCTAGAATGGGGGCGGATAATTCACCCCTCCACTTT
cdr3_aa: CSARMGADNSPLHF

clone_size: many
d_call: TRBD1
j_call: TRBJ2-5
v_call: TRBV24-1
cdr3_nt: TGTGCCACCAGCTGGGACAGGGTGTTTGTTGAGACCCAGTACTTC
cdr3_aa: CATSWDRVFVETQYF

clone_size: many
d_call: .
j_call: TRBJ2-2
v_call: TRBV24-1
cdr3_nt: TGTGCCACCATGGGGGGAAGTTCGAACACCGGGGAGCTGTTTTTT
cdr3_aa: CATMGGSSNTGELFF

clone_size: few
d_call: .
j_call: TRBJ1-2
v_call: TRBV20-1
cdr3_nt: TGCAGTGCTAGAGCCGGTGAGGGGCGCCGGGGCTATGGCTACACCTTC
cdr3_aa: CSARAGEGRRGYGYTF

clone_size: .
d_call: .
j_call: TRBJ2-1
v_call: TRBV20-1
cdr3_nt: TGCAGTGCTTCAGAGGTAGTCGACTTCCCAAACAATGAGCAGTTCTTC
cdr3_aa: CSASEVVDFPNNEQFF

clone_size: many
d_call: TRBD2
j_call: TRBJ2-1
v_call: TRBV2
cdr3_nt: TGTGCCAGCATAGAGTCTAGCGGGAGGGCCGATGAGCAGTTCTTC
cdr3_aa: CASIESSGRADEQFF

clone_size: many
d_call: TRBD1
j_call: TRBJ1-2
v_call: TRBV20-1
cdr3_nt: TGCAGTGCTCACAGGGGATCGGCCTATGGCTACACCTTC
cdr3_aa: CSAHRGSAYGYTF

clone_size: many
d_call: TRBD1
j_call: TRBJ2-3
v_call: TRBV27
cdr3_nt: TGTGCCAGCAGTAACGGACAGGGGGCAATAGATACGCAGTATTTT
cdr3_aa: CASSNGQGAIDTQYF

clone_size: .
d_call: TRBD1
j_call: TRBJ2-5
v_call: TRBV5-1
cdr3_nt: TGCGCCAGCTCATGGGACAGCCAAGAGACCCAGTACTTC
cdr3_aa: CASSWDSQETQYF

clone_size: few
d_call: .
j_call: TRBJ2-7
v_call: TRBV29-1
cdr3_nt: TGCAGCGTTGTCGACATGAGCTACGAGCAGTACTTC
cdr3_aa: CSVVDMSYEQYF